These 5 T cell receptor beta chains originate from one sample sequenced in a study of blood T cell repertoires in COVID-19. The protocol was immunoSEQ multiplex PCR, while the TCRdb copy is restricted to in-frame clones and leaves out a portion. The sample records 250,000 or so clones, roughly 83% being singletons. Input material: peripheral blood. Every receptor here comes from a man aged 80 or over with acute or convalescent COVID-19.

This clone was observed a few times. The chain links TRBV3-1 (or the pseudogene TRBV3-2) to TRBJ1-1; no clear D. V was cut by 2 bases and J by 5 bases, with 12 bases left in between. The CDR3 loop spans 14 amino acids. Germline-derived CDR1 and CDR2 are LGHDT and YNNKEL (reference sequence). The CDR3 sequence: CASSQSARSTEAFF. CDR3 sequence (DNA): TGTGCCAGCAGCCAAAGCGCACGGAGTACTGAAGCTTTCTTT.

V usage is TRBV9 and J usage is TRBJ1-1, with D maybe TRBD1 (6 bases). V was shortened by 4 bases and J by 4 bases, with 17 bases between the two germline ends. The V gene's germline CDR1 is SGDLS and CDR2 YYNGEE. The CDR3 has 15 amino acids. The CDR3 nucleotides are TGTGCCAGCAGCCCAATGGGGGCAGGGTCCACTGAAGCTTTCTTT. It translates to CASSPMGAGSTEAFF.

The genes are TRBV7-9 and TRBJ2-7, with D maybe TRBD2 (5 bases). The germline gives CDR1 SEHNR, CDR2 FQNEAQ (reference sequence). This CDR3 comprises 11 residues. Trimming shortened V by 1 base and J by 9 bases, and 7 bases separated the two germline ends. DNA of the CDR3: TGTGCCAGCAGCTTAGATGGGAGGCAGTACTTC. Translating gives CASSLDGRQYF.

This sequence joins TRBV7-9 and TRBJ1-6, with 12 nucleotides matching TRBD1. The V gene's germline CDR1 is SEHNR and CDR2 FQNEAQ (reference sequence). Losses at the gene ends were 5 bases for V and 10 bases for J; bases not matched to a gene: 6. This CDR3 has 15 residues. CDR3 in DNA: TGTGCCAGCAGCAACACCGGGACAGGGGGCTCACCCCTCCACTTT. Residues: CASSNTGTGGSPLHF.

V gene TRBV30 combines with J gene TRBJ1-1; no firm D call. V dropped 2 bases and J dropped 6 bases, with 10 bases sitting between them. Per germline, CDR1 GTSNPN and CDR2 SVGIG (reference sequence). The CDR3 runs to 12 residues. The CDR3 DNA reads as TGTGCCTGGAGTTCGCTGAGCCCTGAAGCTTTCTTT. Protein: CAWSSLSPEAFF.